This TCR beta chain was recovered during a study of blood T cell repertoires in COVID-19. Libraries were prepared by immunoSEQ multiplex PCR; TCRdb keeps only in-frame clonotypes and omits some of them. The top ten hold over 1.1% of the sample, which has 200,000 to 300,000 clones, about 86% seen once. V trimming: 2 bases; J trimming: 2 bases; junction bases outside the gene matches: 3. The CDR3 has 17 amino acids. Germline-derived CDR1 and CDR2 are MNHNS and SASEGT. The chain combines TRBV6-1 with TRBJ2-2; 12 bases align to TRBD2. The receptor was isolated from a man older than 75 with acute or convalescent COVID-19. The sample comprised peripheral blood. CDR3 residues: CASSELAGGPNTGELFF. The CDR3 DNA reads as TGTGCCAGCAGTGAACTAGCGGGGGGGCCCAACACCGGGGAGCTGTTTTTT.